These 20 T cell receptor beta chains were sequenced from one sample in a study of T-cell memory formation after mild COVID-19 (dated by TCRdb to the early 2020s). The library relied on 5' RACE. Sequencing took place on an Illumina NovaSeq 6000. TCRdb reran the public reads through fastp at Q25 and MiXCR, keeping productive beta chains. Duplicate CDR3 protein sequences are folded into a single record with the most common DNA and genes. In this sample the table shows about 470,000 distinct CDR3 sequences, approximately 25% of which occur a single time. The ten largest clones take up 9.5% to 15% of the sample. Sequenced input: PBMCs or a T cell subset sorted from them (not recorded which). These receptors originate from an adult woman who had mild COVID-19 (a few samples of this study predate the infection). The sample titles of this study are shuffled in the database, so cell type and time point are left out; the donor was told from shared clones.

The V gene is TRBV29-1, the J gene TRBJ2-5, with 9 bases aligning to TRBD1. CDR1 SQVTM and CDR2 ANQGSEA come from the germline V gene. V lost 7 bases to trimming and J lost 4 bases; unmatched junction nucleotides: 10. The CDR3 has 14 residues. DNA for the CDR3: TGCAGCGCTAGAGGTGGACAGGGGACAGAGACCCAGTACTTC. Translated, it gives CSARGGQGTETQYF.

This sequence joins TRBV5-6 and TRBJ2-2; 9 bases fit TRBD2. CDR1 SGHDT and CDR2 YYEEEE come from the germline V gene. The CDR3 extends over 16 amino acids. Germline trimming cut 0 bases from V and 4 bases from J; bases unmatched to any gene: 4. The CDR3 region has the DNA TGTGCCAGCAGCTTGGTTAGCGGGGGACGCACCGGGGAGCTGTTTTTT. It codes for CASSLVSGGRTGELFF.

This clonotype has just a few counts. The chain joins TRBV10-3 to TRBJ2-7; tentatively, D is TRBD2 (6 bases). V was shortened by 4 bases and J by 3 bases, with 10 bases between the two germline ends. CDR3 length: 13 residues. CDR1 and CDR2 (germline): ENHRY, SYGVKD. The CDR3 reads CAISGVGSYEQYF. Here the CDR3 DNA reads TGTGCCATCAGTGGAGTCGGGAGCTACGAGCAGTACTTC.

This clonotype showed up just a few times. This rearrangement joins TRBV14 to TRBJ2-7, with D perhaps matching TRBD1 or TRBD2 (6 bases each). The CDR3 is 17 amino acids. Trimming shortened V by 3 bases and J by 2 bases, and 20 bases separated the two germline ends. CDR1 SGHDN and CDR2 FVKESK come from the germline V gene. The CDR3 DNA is TGTGCCAGCAGCCAGGGGGGTCTGTACAGGGCACCCTACGAGCAGTACTTC. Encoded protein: CASSQGGLYRAPYEQYF. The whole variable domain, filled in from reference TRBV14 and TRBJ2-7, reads EAGVTQFPSHSVIEKGQTVTLRCDPISGHDNLYWYRRVMGKEIKFLLHFVKESKQDESGMPNNRFLAERTGGTYSTLKVQPAELEDSGVYFCASSQGGLYRAPYEQYFGPGTRLTVT.

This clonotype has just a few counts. DNA of the CDR3: TGCGCCAGCAGCGCGACAGGGGACAATCAGCCCCAGCATTTT. Amino acid sequence: CASSATGDNQPQHF. The chain carries TRBV5-1 and TRBJ1-5; 8 positions match TRBD1. V was clipped by 4 bases and J by 3 bases; unmatched bases: 3. Per the germline V gene, CDR1 is SGHRS and CDR2 is YFSETQ. The CDR3 loop spans 14 amino acids.

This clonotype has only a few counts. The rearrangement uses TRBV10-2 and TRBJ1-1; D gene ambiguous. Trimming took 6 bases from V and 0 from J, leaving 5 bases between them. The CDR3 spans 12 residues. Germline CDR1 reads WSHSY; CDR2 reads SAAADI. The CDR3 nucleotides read TGCGCCAGCAGGGTGGTGAACACTGAAGCTTTCTTT. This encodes CASRVVNTEAFF.

As DNA, the CDR3 is TGCGCCAGCAGCTTGGCGGGGACAGGGTCCCACGAGCAGTACTTC. Its protein product is CASSLAGTGSHEQYF. V and J are TRBV5-1 and TRBJ2-7, with 9 positions matching TRBD1. Germline lookup yields CDR1 SGHRS and CDR2 YFSETQ. CDR3 size: 15 residues. J lost 5 bases, V lost 0 bases, and 6 bases had no gene match.

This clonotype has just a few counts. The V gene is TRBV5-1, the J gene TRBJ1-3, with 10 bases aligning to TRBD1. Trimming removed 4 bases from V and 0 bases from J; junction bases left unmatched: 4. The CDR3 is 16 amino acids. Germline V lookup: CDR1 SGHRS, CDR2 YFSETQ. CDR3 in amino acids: CASSLDRGDSGNTIYF. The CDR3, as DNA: TGCGCCAGCAGCCTGGACAGGGGGGACTCTGGAAACACCATATATTTT.

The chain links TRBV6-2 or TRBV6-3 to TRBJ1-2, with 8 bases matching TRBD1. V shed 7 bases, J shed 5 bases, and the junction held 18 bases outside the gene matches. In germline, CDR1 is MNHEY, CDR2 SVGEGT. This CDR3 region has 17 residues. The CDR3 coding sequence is TGTGCCAGCATCGAGGCCGGGACAGGAGGACGACGTTATGGCTACACCTTC. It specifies CASIEAGTGGRRYGYTF.

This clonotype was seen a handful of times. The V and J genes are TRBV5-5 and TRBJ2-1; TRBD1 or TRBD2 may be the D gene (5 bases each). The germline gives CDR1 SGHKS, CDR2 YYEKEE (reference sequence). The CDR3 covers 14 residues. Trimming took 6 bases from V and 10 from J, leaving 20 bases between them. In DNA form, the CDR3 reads TGTGCCAGCACCCTCGAACGCTGGGGCGGGGAGCAGTTCTTC. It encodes CASTLERWGGEQFF.

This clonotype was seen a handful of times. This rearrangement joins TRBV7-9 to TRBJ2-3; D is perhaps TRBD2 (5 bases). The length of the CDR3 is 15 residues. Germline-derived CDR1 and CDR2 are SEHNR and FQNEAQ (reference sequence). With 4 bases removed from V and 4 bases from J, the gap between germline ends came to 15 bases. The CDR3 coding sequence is TGTGCCAGCAGCTACGACTCGGGGTTCTCAGATACGCAGTATTTT. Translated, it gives CASSYDSGFSDTQYF.

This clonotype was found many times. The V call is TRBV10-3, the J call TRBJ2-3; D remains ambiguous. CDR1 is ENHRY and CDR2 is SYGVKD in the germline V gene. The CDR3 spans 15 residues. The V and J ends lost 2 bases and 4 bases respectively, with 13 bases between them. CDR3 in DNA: TGTGCCATCAGTGAGCCGGACCTCCCAGCAGATACGCAGTATTTT. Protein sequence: CAISEPDLPADTQYF.

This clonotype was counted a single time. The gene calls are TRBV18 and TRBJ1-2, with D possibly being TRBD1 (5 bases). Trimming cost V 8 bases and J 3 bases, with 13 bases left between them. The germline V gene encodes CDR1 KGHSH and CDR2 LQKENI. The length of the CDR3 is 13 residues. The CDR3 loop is CASAGTSDYGYTF. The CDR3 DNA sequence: TGTGCCAGCGCCGGGACGTCCGACTATGGCTACACCTTC.

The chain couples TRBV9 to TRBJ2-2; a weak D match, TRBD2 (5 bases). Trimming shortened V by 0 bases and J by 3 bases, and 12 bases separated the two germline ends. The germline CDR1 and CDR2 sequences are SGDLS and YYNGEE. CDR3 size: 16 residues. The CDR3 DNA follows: TGTGCCAGCAGCGTAGGGAGGCGGAGCTACACCGGGGAGCTGTTTTTT. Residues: CASSVGRRSYTGELFF.

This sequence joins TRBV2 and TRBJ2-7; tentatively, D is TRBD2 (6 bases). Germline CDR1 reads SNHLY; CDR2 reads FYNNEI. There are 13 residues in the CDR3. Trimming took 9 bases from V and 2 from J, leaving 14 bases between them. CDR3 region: CARAAGGAYEQYF. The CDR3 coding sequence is TGTGCCAGGGCTGCCGGAGGGGCCTACGAGCAGTACTTC.

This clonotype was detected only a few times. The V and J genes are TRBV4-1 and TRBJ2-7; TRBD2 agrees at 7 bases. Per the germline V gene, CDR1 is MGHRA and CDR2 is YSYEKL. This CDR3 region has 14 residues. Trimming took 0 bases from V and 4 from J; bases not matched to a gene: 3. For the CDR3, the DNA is TGCGCCAGCAGCCAAGATGGGGGGGGATACGAGCAGTACTTC. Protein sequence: CASSQDGGGYEQYF.

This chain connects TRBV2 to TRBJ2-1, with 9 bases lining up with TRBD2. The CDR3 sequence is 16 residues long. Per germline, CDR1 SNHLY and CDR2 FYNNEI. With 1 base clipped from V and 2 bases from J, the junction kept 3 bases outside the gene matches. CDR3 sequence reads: CASSEGGGGAYNEQFF. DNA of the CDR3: TGTGCCAGCAGTGAAGGTGGCGGGGGGGCCTACAATGAGCAGTTCTTC.

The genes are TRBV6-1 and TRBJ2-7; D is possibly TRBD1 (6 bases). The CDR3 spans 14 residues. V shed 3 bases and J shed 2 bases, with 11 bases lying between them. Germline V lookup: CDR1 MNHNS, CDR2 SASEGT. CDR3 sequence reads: CASSDRTETYEQYF. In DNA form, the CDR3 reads TGTGCCAGCAGTGATCGGACAGAGACCTACGAGCAGTACTTC.

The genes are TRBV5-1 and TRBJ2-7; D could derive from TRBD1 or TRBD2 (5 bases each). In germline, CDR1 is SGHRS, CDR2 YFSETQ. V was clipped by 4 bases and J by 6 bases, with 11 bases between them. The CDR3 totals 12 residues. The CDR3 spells CASSPPGSEQYF. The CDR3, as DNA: TGCGCCAGCAGCCCACCAGGGAGCGAGCAGTACTTC.

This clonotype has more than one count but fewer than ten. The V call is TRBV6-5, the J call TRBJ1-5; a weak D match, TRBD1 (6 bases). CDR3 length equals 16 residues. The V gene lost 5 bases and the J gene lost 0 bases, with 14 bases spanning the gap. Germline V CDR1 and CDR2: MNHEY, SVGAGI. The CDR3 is CASSPRTDYSNQPQHF. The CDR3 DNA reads TGTGCCAGCAGTCCACGGACAGACTATAGCAATCAGCCCCAGCATTTT.